One and the same sample provided the 18 T cell receptor beta chains below, sequenced in a study of OX40 agonist ivuxolimab in advanced cancers. Clones were read by immunoSEQ multiplex PCR, and TCRdb kept only the in-frame ones, dropping some. The sample consists of tens of thousands of clones, roughly 88% of them appearing once. The sequencing here drew on CD4+ or CD8+ T cells sorted from blood, taken in a trial of the OX40 agonist ivuxolimab. Receptors were obtained from an adult with an advanced solid tumor such as melanoma, head and neck, liver or kidney cancer.

The V call is TRBV18, the J call TRBJ1-1, with 8 bases that match TRBD1. J was trimmed by 6 bases and V by 5 bases; bases with no gene match: 11. CDR1 and CDR2 (germline): KGHSH, LQKENI. The CDR3 loop spans 15 amino acids. The CDR3 DNA follows: TGTGCCAGCTCATCCGTCCAACAGGGGGGTTCTGAAGCTTTCTTT. It yields the protein CASSSVQQGGSEAFF.

This sequence joins TRBV4-2 and TRBJ1-2; D gene uncertain. V was trimmed by 0 bases and J by 4 bases, leaving 15 bases between them. The CDR3 runs 16 residues. The germline gives CDR1 LGHNA, CDR2 YNFKEQ. The CDR3 bases are TGTGCCAGCAGCCAAGAAGCCGGCCTCGCCTCCTATGGCTACACCTTC. As protein: CASSQEAGLASYGYTF.

The CDR3 sequence is CASQGQHNTEAFF. In DNA, the CDR3 is TGTGCCAGTCAGGGGCAGCACAACACTGAAGCTTTCTTT. The chain carries TRBV19 and TRBJ1-1, with D maybe TRBD1 (6 bases). V was cut by 8 bases and J by 2 bases, with 12 bases left in between. The CDR3 contains 13 residues. The V gene's germline CDR1 is LNHDA and CDR2 SQIVND (reference sequence).

Turning to this clone: The sample has other DNA sequences that encode this CDR3 too. The rearrangement links TRBV19 to TRBJ2-1; 10 bases align to TRBD2. The CDR3 is 15 residues long. Germline CDR1 LNHDA, CDR2 SQIVND (reference sequence). Germline trimming cut 5 bases from V and 4 bases from J; bases unmatched to any gene: 5. CDR3 DNA: TGTGCCAGTAGTCGAGGACTAGCGGCTTACAATGAGCAGTTCTTC. Its protein product is CASSRGLAAYNEQFF.

The rearrangement links TRBV6-1 to TRBJ1-1, with a tentative D call TRBD1 (6 bases). The CDR3 runs to 15 residues. Germline values: CDR1 MNHNS, CDR2 SASEGT. Trimming left V 9 bases short and J 4 bases short, with 21 bases between. The CDR3 sequence: CASQGNRRSSTEAFF. DNA for the CDR3: TGTGCCAGTCAGGGGAACAGGAGGTCGAGCACTGAAGCTTTCTTT.

Only a few counts were recorded for this clone. This chain links TRBV18 with TRBJ1-4; unclear D gene. V was clipped by 2 bases and J by 7 bases, with 5 bases between them. This CDR3 is 12 amino acids long. The germline V gene has CDR1 KGHSH and CDR2 LQKENI. Here the CDR3 DNA reads TGTGCCAGCTCACCAGGGCCTGAAAAACTGTTTTTT. Its translation is CASSPGPEKLFF.

This rearrangement joins TRBV19 to TRBJ2-1; a possible D gene is TRBD1 (5 bases). Germline loops: CDR1 LNHDA, CDR2 SQIVND (reference sequence). The ends were cut back, 7 bases at V and 0 bases at J, with 13 bases in the middle. The CDR3 spans 15 residues. DNA of the CDR3: TGTGCCAGTAATGGGGCGGCCAACTCCTACAATGAGCAGTTCTTC. Translated, it gives CASNGAANSYNEQFF.

The chain carries TRBV5-8 and TRBJ2-6; D gene unclear. This CDR3 is built from 14 residues. Trimming took off 4 bases at V and 1 base at J, with 6 bases between the two ends. From germline, CDR1 is SGHTS and CDR2 YDEGEE. CDR3 sequence reads: CASSPLSGANVLTF. CDR3 nucleotides: TGTGCCAGCAGCCCATTGTCTGGGGCCAACGTCCTGACTTTC.

V is TRBV19 and J is TRBJ1-1; D ambiguous. Per the germline V gene, CDR1 is LNHDA and CDR2 is SQIVND (reference sequence). Trimming left V 1 base short and J 5 bases short, with 2 bases between. This CDR3 has 11 amino acids. CDR3 DNA sequence: TGTGCCAGTAGTATAGGGACTGAAGCTTTCTTT. It encodes CASSIGTEAFF.

This rearrangement joins TRBV7-2 to TRBJ1-2; 7 nucleotides match TRBD1. Germline CDR1 and CDR2: SGHTA and FQGNSA. V was pared by 5 bases and J by 2 bases, with 5 bases of the junction left unmatched. This CDR3 spans 14 amino acids. CDR3 region: CASSRGTANYGYTF. The CDR3 coding sequence is TGTGCCAGCAGCCGTGGGACAGCGAACTATGGCTACACCTTC.

This chain links TRBV27 with TRBJ1-4; possible D gene TRBD1, 6 bases. Trimming stripped 5 bases from V and 5 bases from J, with 18 bases between. CDR1 and CDR2 (germline): MNHEY, SMNVEV (reference sequence). This CDR3 region has 16 residues. As DNA, the CDR3 is TGTGCCAGCAGTCTTACCTGGGGGGGCATCAATGAAAAACTGTTTTTT. Translation gives CASSLTWGGINEKLFF.

The chain links TRBV5-6 to TRBJ2-1; 12 bases align to TRBD2. The V gene end was trimmed by 6 bases and the J gene end by 4 bases; junction bases not matched to a gene: 5. The CDR3 consists of 15 residues. The germline CDR1 and CDR2 sequences are SGHDT and YYEEEE. CDR3 bases: TGTGCCAGCAACGGGGGGACTAGCGGGTACAATGAGCAGTTCTTC. It is translated as CASNGGTSGYNEQFF.

V and J are TRBV12-5 and TRBJ2-1, with 9 nucleotides matching TRBD2. J gave up 3 bases and V 2 bases, and 5 bases lay outside the gene matches. Germline CDR1 LGHNT, CDR2 FRNRAP. There are 16 residues in the CDR3. The CDR3 bases are TGTGCTAGTGGTTTGTTTCTAGCGGGGATCTACAATGAGCAGTTCTTC. Protein product: CASGLFLAGIYNEQFF.

V is TRBV7-2 and J is TRBJ2-1; D gene unclear. CDR3 length equals 13 residues. Trimming removed 1 base at V and 4 bases at J, with 5 bases between. CDR1 SGHTA and CDR2 FQGNSA come from the germline V gene. The CDR3 DNA follows: TGTGCCAGCAGCTTAGTGGAGTACAATGAGCAGTTCTTC. This encodes CASSLVEYNEQFF.

This clone was seen more than once but under ten times. The chain carries TRBV11-2 and TRBJ2-6; TRBD2 is a possible D gene (6 bases). Trimming left V 3 bases short and J 8 bases short, with 11 bases between. The CDR3 loop spans 14 amino acids. Per germline, CDR1 SGHAT and CDR2 FQNNGV. The CDR3 here is CASSFSAGSNVLTF. For the CDR3, the DNA is TGTGCCAGCAGCTTTAGTGCGGGGTCCAACGTCCTGACTTTC.

In DNA, the CDR3 is TGTGCCAGCAGCTTAGTTAAGGGAGGGGGATACAATGAGCAGTTCTTC. It translates to CASSLVKGGGYNEQFF. The J gene is TRBJ2-1, the V gene TRBV7-9; D might be TRBD2 (7 bases). The V gene lost 1 base and the J gene lost 4 bases, with 14 bases spanning the gap. This CDR3 region has 16 residues. Looked up from germline, CDR1 is SEHNR and CDR2 is FQNEAQ (reference sequence).

This sequence joins TRBV6-5 and TRBJ1-1; D remains unclear. CDR1 MNHEY and CDR2 SVGAGI come from the germline V gene. V lost 4 bases, J lost 1 base, and 10 bases lay in between. This CDR3 is built from 14 residues. CDR3 sequence reads: CASSWNSGNTEAFF. The CDR3 DNA reads as TGTGCCAGCAGTTGGAACAGCGGGAACACTGAAGCTTTCTTT.

V usage is TRBV5-1 and J usage is TRBJ2-5, with D maybe TRBD1 (6 bases). Trimming shortened V by 2 bases and J by 5 bases, and 13 bases separated the two germline ends. Per the germline V gene, CDR1 is SGHRS and CDR2 is YFSETQ. The CDR3 is 14 amino acids. The chain's CDR3 is CASSFGQGTETQYF. In nucleotides, the CDR3 is TGCGCCAGCAGCTTTGGCCAGGGGACGGAGACCCAGTACTTC. Together with reference TRBV5-1 and TRBJ2-5, the CDR3 gives the full variable domain: KAGVTQTPRYLIKTRGQQVTLSCSPISGHRSVSWYQQTPGQGLQFLFEYFSETQRNKGNFPGRFSGRQFSNSRSEMNVSTLELGDSALYLCASSFGQGTETQYFGPGTRLLVL.